This TCR beta chain is drawn from a study of shared clonotypes between healthy human individuals. This clone was seen a single time. Profiling relied on immunoSEQ multiplex PCR, and the TCRdb table lists in-frame clones only, not all of them. The data show roughly 1,500,000 clones, 98% seen once. The specimen sequenced was naive CD4+ T cells sorted from blood. Sample subset: CD45RA+ positively selected. The TCR sequence derives from a man aged 25 to 45 in good health.

In DNA, the CDR3 is TGTGCCAGCAGCCCCGCCCGGGACAGCACCGGGGCACCCACAGATACGCAGTATTTT. This gives the protein CASSPARDSTGAPTDTQYF. This rearrangement joins TRBV11-3 to TRBJ2-3, with 7 bases matching TRBD1. Germline CDR1 SGHNT, CDR2 YENEEA. The CDR3 runs 19 residues. Unmatched junction bases numbered 19, after V lost 5 bases and J lost 2 bases.